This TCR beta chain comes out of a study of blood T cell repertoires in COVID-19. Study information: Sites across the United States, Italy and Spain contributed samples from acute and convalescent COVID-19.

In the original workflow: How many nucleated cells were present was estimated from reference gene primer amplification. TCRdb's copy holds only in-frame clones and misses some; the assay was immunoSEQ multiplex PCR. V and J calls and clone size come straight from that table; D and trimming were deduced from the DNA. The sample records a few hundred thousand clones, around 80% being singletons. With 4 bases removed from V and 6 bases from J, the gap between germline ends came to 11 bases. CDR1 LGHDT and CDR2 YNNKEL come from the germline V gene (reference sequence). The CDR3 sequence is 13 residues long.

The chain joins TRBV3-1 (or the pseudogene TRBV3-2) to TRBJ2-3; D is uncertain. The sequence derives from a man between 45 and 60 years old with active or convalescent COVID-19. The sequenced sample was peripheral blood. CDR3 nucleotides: TGTGCCAGCAGCCTGACTGCCTCGGATACGCAGTATTTT. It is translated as CASSLTASDTQYF.